These 20 T cell receptor beta chains came from one sample sequenced in a study of control samples from healthy donors and cancer patients. Sequencing was performed with immunoSEQ multiplex PCR; in TCRdb, only in-frame clones are kept and a portion is missing. The table shows over 200,000 clones, with roughly 80% occurring only once. Input material: PBMCs. The origin of the receptors is a woman aged 55-75 years with lung cancer.

The chain combines TRBV28 with TRBJ2-5, with 9 bases identical to TRBD2. Germline CDR1 and CDR2: MDHEN and SYDVKM. The CDR3 is made up of 15 amino acids. Unmatched junction bases numbered 12, after V lost 8 bases and J lost 5 bases. The CDR3 nucleotides are TGTGCCAGCGGGGGTCCGGCTAGCGGGAAGGAGACCCAGTACTTC. Amino acid sequence: CASGGPASGKETQYF.

This clone showed up just a few times. V is TRBV6-1 and J is TRBJ1-5; D remains ambiguous. Germline V lookup: CDR1 MNHNS, CDR2 SASEGT. The CDR3 loop spans 14 amino acids. Trimming took 2 bases from V and 0 from J, leaving 5 bases between them. The CDR3 spells CASSEWGSNQPQHF. DNA of the CDR3: TGTGCCAGCAGTGAATGGGGTAGCAATCAGCCCCAGCATTTT.

The chain has TRBV9 and TRBJ1-6; D remains ambiguous. Germline CDR1 SGDLS, CDR2 YYNGEE. The CDR3 consists of 16 residues. Trimming removed 0 bases at V and 5 bases at J, with 12 bases between. The CDR3 DNA follows: TGTGCCAGCAGCGTAGCTAGGACCCCCCATAATTCACCCCTCCACTTT. It codes for CASSVARTPHNSPLHF.

This chain connects TRBV3-1 (or the pseudogene TRBV3-2) to TRBJ1-5, with 7 nucleotides matching TRBD1. Germline V gives CDR1 LGHDT, CDR2 YNNKEL (reference sequence). V shed 2 bases and J 3 bases; nucleotides not matched to a gene: 4. The CDR3 has 15 amino acids. CDR3 DNA: TGTGCCAGCAGCCAATGGACAGGCGACAATCAGCCCCAGCATTTT. Translated: CASSQWTGDNQPQHF.

On this clone: A much more abundant neighbour one base away suggests this may be a read error. This chain links TRBV5-4 with TRBJ1-1, with a tentative D call TRBD1 (6 bases). Germline CDR1 and CDR2: SGHNT and YYREEE (reference sequence). CDR3 length: 13 amino acids. Trimming cost V 5 bases and J 1 base, with 9 bases left between them. In DNA form, the CDR3 reads TGTGCCAGCAGGGTGGACAGGAACACTGAAGCTTTCTTT. Its translation is CASRVDRNTEAFF.

The V call is TRBV10-2, the J call TRBJ2-1; no reliable D call. Germline CDR1 and CDR2: WSHSY and SAAADI. V lost 4 bases and J 0 bases, leaving 10 bases between the germline ends. The CDR3 has 15 amino acids. The CDR3 spells CASSGPLSSYNEQFF. Written as DNA, the CDR3 is TGCGCCAGCAGTGGACCTTTGAGCTCCTACAATGAGCAGTTCTTC.

The rearrangement uses TRBV10-3 and TRBJ2-6; perhaps D is TRBD1 or TRBD2 (5 bases each). The CDR3 contains 16 residues. Deletions cut 4 bases from V and 0 bases from J, with 10 bases between. CDR1 and CDR2 from the germline V gene are ENHRY and SYGVKD. CDR3 coding DNA: TGTGCCATCAGTGGGGGACGGAACTCTGGGGCCAACGTCCTGACTTTC. Protein product: CAISGGRNSGANVLTF.

This chain connects TRBV6-5 to TRBJ2-7; possibly TRBD2 for D (5 bases). CDR3 length: 13 amino acids. Germline loops: CDR1 MNHEY, CDR2 SVGAGI. The V end was cut by 2 bases, the J end by 5 bases, with 10 bases between. The CDR3 bases are TGTGCCAGCAGTTACCCAGCTAGCCACGAGCAGTACTTC. Residues: CASSYPASHEQYF.

This clone was counted a few times. J is TRBJ1-5 and V is TRBV28, with D possibly being TRBD1 (5 bases). The V end was cut by 2 bases, the J end by 0 bases, with 8 bases between. Germline CDR1 reads MDHEN; CDR2 reads SYDVKM. This CDR3 region has 15 residues. In DNA form, the CDR3 reads TGTGCCAGCAGTTTAGTAGGGGATAGCAATCAGCCCCAGCATTTT. This encodes CASSLVGDSNQPQHF.

This chain uses TRBV12-3 or TRBV12-4 with TRBJ2-2, with D unresolved. The CDR3 is 12 residues long. The V and J ends lost 3 bases and 4 bases respectively, with 3 bases between them. CDR3 nucleotides: TGTGCCAGCAGTTTTATCACCGGGGAGCTGTTTTTT. Its translation: CASSFITGELFF.

This chain connects TRBV10-3 to TRBJ2-1; the D gene could be TRBD1 or TRBD2 (6 bases each). Germline assignment: CDR1 ENHRY and CDR2 SYGVKD. The CDR3 consists of 15 residues. V lost 0 bases and J lost 2, with 8 bases in between. The DNA for the CDR3 is TGTGCCATCAGTGAGTCGGGGGGCCCCTACAATGAGCAGTTCTTC. Its translation is CAISESGGPYNEQFF.

This clone was recorded only once. The chain employs TRBV19 and TRBJ1-1, with no clear D. The germline gives CDR1 LNHDA, CDR2 SQIVND (reference sequence). The CDR3 is 13 residues long. V was trimmed by 1 base and J by 5 bases, leaving 8 bases between them. CDR3 nucleotide sequence: TGTGCCAGTAGTATAGGTTCGGCAACTGAAGCTTTCTTT. Translating it yields CASSIGSATEAFF.

This chain uses TRBV6-5 with TRBJ1-4; 9 bases map to TRBD1. Germline V gene lookup returns CDR1 MNHEY and CDR2 SVGAGI. V lost 2 bases to trimming and J lost 5 bases; unmatched junction nucleotides: 3. This CDR3 has 15 residues. Written as DNA, the CDR3 is TGTGCCAGCAGTTACACGACAGGGGGGAATGAAAAACTGTTTTTT. This sequence encodes CASSYTTGGNEKLFF.

The genes are TRBV7-9 and TRBJ1-2; D is unresolved. Germline CDR1 SEHNR, CDR2 FQNEAQ (reference sequence). Trimming removed 5 bases at V and 6 bases at J, with 25 bases between. There are 17 residues in the CDR3. In DNA form, the CDR3 reads TGTGCCAGCAGCCCCATCCCGGACCTGAAGGAACCGCATGGCTACACCTTC. The encoded protein is CASSPIPDLKEPHGYTF.

This chain connects TRBV15 to TRBJ2-1, with D unclear. With 2 bases removed from V and 5 bases from J, the gap between germline ends came to 7 bases. The V gene's germline CDR1 is LNHNV and CDR2 YYDKDF (reference sequence). The CDR3 covers 13 residues. CDR3 in amino acids: CATSRLKDNEQFF. The CDR3 bases are TGTGCCACCAGCAGACTAAAGGACAATGAGCAGTTCTTC.

The CDR3 DNA follows: TGTGCCAGCAGTCCGACTAGCGGGAGGTTAAGTACAGATACGCAGTATTTT. It yields the protein CASSPTSGRLSTDTQYF. V gene TRBV2 combines with J gene TRBJ2-3; 13 bases map to TRBD2. The V segment lost 5 bases and the J segment 3 bases; nucleotides outside the gene matches: 8. Per the germline V gene, CDR1 is SNHLY and CDR2 is FYNNEI. The CDR3 extends over 17 amino acids.

The chain recombines TRBV28 with TRBJ1-2, with no clear D. CDR1 MDHEN and CDR2 SYDVKM come from the germline V gene. The ends were cut back, 1 base at V and 7 bases at J, with 13 bases in the middle. The length of the CDR3 is 14 residues. The CDR3 nucleotides read TGTGCCAGCAGTTTATCGGCATACTCCGGTGGCTACACCTTC. This codes for CASSLSAYSGGYTF.

The rearrangement joins TRBV28 to TRBJ1-1; D is undetermined. In germline, CDR1 is MDHEN, CDR2 SYDVKM. The CDR3 runs 13 residues. Between the trimmed V and J ends, which lost 6 bases and 4 bases, there was a span of 12 bases. The CDR3 is CASSRPQPTEAFF. The CDR3 nucleotides read TGTGCCAGCAGCCGACCCCAACCCACTGAAGCTTTCTTT.

A few counts support this clone. This chain joins TRBV28 and TRBJ1-4; D perhaps matches TRBD1 (6 bases). The CDR3 has 15 amino acids. V was clipped by 1 base and J by 11 bases, with 17 bases between them. CDR1 is MDHEN and CDR2 is SYDVKM in the germline V gene. CDR3 in amino acids: CASSLSGEVRGKLFF. The CDR3 DNA is TGTGCCAGCAGTTTATCGGGGGAAGTGAGGGGGAAACTGTTTTTT.

The J gene is TRBJ2-1, the V gene TRBV3-1 (or the pseudogene TRBV3-2); possibly TRBD2 for D (5 bases). Germline-derived CDR1 and CDR2 are LGHDT and YNNKEL (reference sequence). The length of the CDR3 is 15 residues. Trimming took off 1 base at V and 2 bases at J, with 9 bases between the two ends. The CDR3 loop is CASSQGNSAYNEQFF. The CDR3 DNA is TGTGCCAGCAGCCAAGGGAATAGCGCCTACAATGAGCAGTTCTTC.